Below are 22 T cell receptor beta chains sequenced from a single sample in a study of shared clonotypes between healthy human individuals. Data came from immunoSEQ multiplex PCR; TCRdb stores just in-frame clones and leaves some out. The sample holds 450,000 or so clones; 77% are singletons and the top ten take 12%. Material: PBMCs. The receptors derive from a middle-aged woman in good health. Some clones in this sample may be carry-over from other donors' samples.

The genes are TRBV5-4 and TRBJ2-2; tentative D call: TRBD2 (6 bases). V was clipped by 4 bases and J by 6 bases, with 16 bases between them. CDR3 length: 15 amino acids. Germline loops: CDR1 SGHNT, CDR2 YYREEE (reference sequence). The CDR3 DNA sequence: TGTGCCAGCAGCCGGGACTCTTTTGGTGCCGGGGAGCTGTTTTTT. Its translation: CASSRDSFGAGELFF. Full variable domain (remainder filled in from reference TRBV5-4 and TRBJ2-2): ETGVTQSPTHLIKTRGQQVTLRCSSQSGHNTVSWYQQALGQGPQFIFQYYREEENGRGNFPPRFSGLQFPNYSSELNVNALELDDSALYLCASSRDSFGAGELFFGEGSRLTVL.

The CDR3 loop is CASSIQDSSYEQYF. The CDR3 DNA reads TGTGCCAGTAGTATCCAGGACAGTTCCTACGAGCAGTACTTC. This sequence joins TRBV19 and TRBJ2-7; TRBD1 is a possible D gene (6 bases). This CDR3 comprises 14 residues. Germline assignment: CDR1 LNHDA and CDR2 SQIVND (reference sequence). The V gene lost 3 bases and the J gene lost 1 base, with 10 bases spanning the gap.

The CDR3 nucleotides are TGTGCCAGTAGTAGGCAGGGGGGCAATGAGCAGTTCTTC. This encodes CASSRQGGNEQFF. This sequence joins TRBV19 and TRBJ2-1; D may be TRBD1 (7 bases). Between the trimmed V and J ends, which lost 4 bases and 6 bases, there was a span of 10 bases. The CDR3 covers 13 residues. Germline V gives CDR1 LNHDA, CDR2 SQIVND (reference sequence).

J is TRBJ2-1 and V is TRBV4-3; D gene uncertain. The CDR3 loop spans 14 amino acids. Germline CDR1 and CDR2: LGHNA and YSLEER. The V gene lost 0 bases and the J gene lost 7 bases, with 10 bases spanning the gap. CDR3 region: CASSQENWSNEQFF. The CDR3 nucleotides read TGCGCCAGCAGCCAAGAGAACTGGTCAAATGAGCAGTTCTTC.

The rearrangement links TRBV30 to TRBJ1-5; D possibly corresponds to TRBD1 (5 bases). The CDR3 loop spans 15 amino acids. Germline loops: CDR1 GTSNPN, CDR2 SVGIG (reference sequence). The germline V and J ends were trimmed by 0 bases and 4 bases, with 13 bases remaining between them. The CDR3 region has the DNA TGTGCCTGGAGTGTTAGTCAGGGCCCTAATCAGCCCCAGCATTTT. This codes for CAWSVSQGPNQPQHF. Drawing the rest from reference TRBV30 and TRBJ1-5, the complete variable domain is SQTIHQWPATLVQPVGSPLSLECTVEGTSNPNLYWYRQAAGRGLQLLFYSVGIGQISSEVPQNLSASRPQDRQFILSSKKLLLSDSGFYLCAWSVSQGPNQPQHFGDGTRLSIL.

With regard to this clone: A much larger clone lies a single base off, so this may be a read error. The chain links TRBV18 to TRBJ1-1; D not certain. The CDR3 covers 15 residues. Between the trimmed V and J ends, which lost 4 bases and 12 bases, there was a span of 24 bases. Germline CDR1 KGHSH, CDR2 LQKENI. Here the CDR3 reads CASSLPLAGRLETFF. As DNA, the CDR3 is TGTGCCAGCTCACTACCGTTGGCTGGCAGACTTGAGACTTTCTTT.

This sequence joins TRBV11-2 and TRBJ2-1; D gene unclear. CDR1 is SGHAT, CDR2 FQNNGV, per germline. V was pared by 0 bases and J by 6 bases, with 12 bases between. The CDR3 length is 15 residues. The CDR3 DNA reads TGTGCCAGCAGCTTAGAATGGCTATCGACCAATGAGCAGTTCTTC. Its translation: CASSLEWLSTNEQFF.

The gene calls are TRBV29-1 and TRBJ2-1; D perhaps matches TRBD1 (5 bases). Trimming removed 8 bases from V and 9 bases from J, with 20 bases in between. This CDR3 contains 13 residues. CDR1 SQVTM and CDR2 ANQGSEA come from the germline V gene. The CDR3 DNA is TGCAGCTTCGTAGGGGAACGAAACTTTGAGCAGTTCTTC. Its protein product is CSFVGERNFEQFF.

This clone has just one count. The rearrangement joins TRBV2 to TRBJ2-1; 15 bases fit TRBD2. With V trimmed by 8 bases and J by 0 bases, 5 bases remained unmatched. Germline V gene sequence: CDR1 SNHLY, CDR2 FYNNEI. The CDR3 contains 17 residues. CDR3 sequence reads: CASCGLAGGSSYNEQFF. DNA of the CDR3: TGTGCCAGCTGCGGACTAGCGGGAGGGAGCTCCTACAATGAGCAGTTCTTC.

Regarding this clone: It differs at one base from a far larger clone, so likely a read error. Other DNA sequences within the sample encode an identical CDR3. The V gene is TRBV30, the J gene TRBJ2-7; 16 nucleotides align to TRBD2. This CDR3 spans 18 amino acids. Germline assignment: CDR1 GTSNPN and CDR2 SVGIG (reference sequence). The CDR3 is CAWSKPGLAGGSSYEQYF. For the CDR3, the DNA is TGTGCCTGGAGTAAGCCGGGACTAGCGGGAGGGTCCTCCTATGAGCAGTACTTC.

The gene calls are TRBV19 and TRBJ1-2; 7 nucleotides match TRBD1. Germline loops: CDR1 LNHDA, CDR2 SQIVND (reference sequence). The CDR3 has 13 amino acids. Trimming cost V 8 bases and J 3 bases; bases outside gene matches: 6. Here the CDR3 reads CASGRQGDYGYTF. The CDR3 nucleotides are TGTGCCAGTGGCAGACAGGGCGACTATGGCTACACCTTC.

In its sample, this clone was seen a few times. This chain uses TRBV9 with TRBJ2-7, with 8 bases fitting TRBD2. The CDR3 spans 14 residues. CDR1 and CDR2 from the germline V gene are SGDLS and YYNGEE. The junction had 2 bases not matched to a gene; V was cut back by 0 bases and J by 3 bases. The CDR3 sequence: CASSVDSGNYEQYF. In DNA, the CDR3 is TGTGCCAGCAGCGTAGATAGCGGGAACTACGAGCAGTACTTC.

This clone was counted once. V is TRBV5-1 and J is TRBJ2-5, with D unclear. This CDR3 has 14 residues. Germline V gives CDR1 SGHRS, CDR2 YFSETQ. Trimming shortened V by 1 base and J by 3 bases, and 10 bases separated the two germline ends. Here the CDR3 DNA reads TGCGCCAGCAGCTTGCCGACGGCAGAAGAGACCCAGTACTTC. Encoded protein: CASSLPTAEETQYF.

This rearrangement joins TRBV18 to TRBJ2-7; D is uncertain. The CDR3 length is 14 residues. V was trimmed by 3 bases and J by 0 bases, leaving 9 bases between them. Germline values: CDR1 KGHSH, CDR2 LQKENI. The CDR3 protein is CASSPIARSYEQYF. DNA for the CDR3: TGTGCCAGCTCACCGATAGCCCGCTCCTACGAGCAGTACTTC.

This sequence joins TRBV5-1 and TRBJ1-1; tentative D call: TRBD1 (5 bases). This CDR3 has 13 residues. The V gene lost 0 bases and the J gene lost 5 bases, with 8 bases spanning the gap. Germline values: CDR1 SGHRS, CDR2 YFSETQ. The CDR3 region has the DNA TGCGCCAGCAGCTTGGCCCCAGGGACTGAAGCTTTCTTT. This sequence encodes CASSLAPGTEAFF.

This clone showed up many times. This chain connects TRBV21-1 to TRBJ1-3; the table's TRBD1 call for D was not verified on the DNA. TRBV21-1 corresponds to a pseudogene. The CDR3 has 17 residues. The CDR3 nucleotides read TGTGCCAGCAGCGCCGGGACAGGCCTTAGCTCTGGAAACACCATATATTTT. This encodes CASSAGTGLSSGNTIYF.

This clone was seen only a few times. This may be a read error, as it is one base from a much larger clone. Other DNA sequences in the same sample also yield this CDR3. The chain has TRBV10-3 and TRBJ2-5; 8 bases fit TRBD2. Germline V gene sequence: CDR1 ENHRY, CDR2 SYGVKD. The CDR3 runs to 19 residues. The V segment lost 2 bases and the J segment 0 bases; nucleotides outside the gene matches: 14. The DNA of the CDR3 is TGTGCCATCAGTGAGGCCAGGGGACTGGCGGGAGGCCACCAAGAGACCCAGTACTTC. It yields the protein CAISEARGLAGGHQETQYF.

The gene calls are TRBV28 and TRBJ1-2; a weak D match, TRBD1 (5 bases). The CDR3 extends over 15 amino acids. Germline V gene lookup returns CDR1 MDHEN and CDR2 SYDVKM. V was clipped by 6 bases and J by 6 bases, with 20 bases between them. CDR3 bases: TGTGCCAGCAGATCAACCAGTCGCGGGACGCATGGCTACACCTTC. As protein: CASRSTSRGTHGYTF.

The chain carries TRBV5-1 and TRBJ2-2, with D possibly TRBD1 on 5 matching bases. V was cut by 5 bases and J by 1 base, with 9 bases left in between. In germline, CDR1 is SGHRS, CDR2 YFSETQ. The CDR3 extends over 14 amino acids. This CDR3 is CASSSDRNTGELFF. CDR3 DNA: TGCGCCAGCAGTTCTGACAGGAACACCGGGGAGCTGTTTTTT.

This clone has just a few counts. This is likely an artifact of a read error, given a far larger clone one base away. The V call is TRBV11-1, the J call TRBJ2-7; 7 nucleotides match TRBD2. The CDR3 length is 15 residues. Looked up from germline, CDR1 is SGHAT and CDR2 is FQDESV (reference sequence). CDR3 residues: CANSLAVTSSYEQYF. As DNA, the CDR3 is TGTGCCAACAGCTTAGCAGTGACTAGCAGCTACGAGCAGTACTTC.

This clone was observed at least ten times. This chain connects TRBV7-9 to TRBJ1-1; D gene unclear. The V and J ends lost 5 bases and 0 bases respectively, with 13 bases between them. There are 15 residues in the CDR3. Germline CDR1 and CDR2: SEHNR and FQNEAQ (reference sequence). Here the CDR3 reads CASSPSGRMNTEAFF. The CDR3 DNA follows: TGTGCCAGCAGCCCTAGTGGAAGGATGAACACTGAAGCTTTCTTT.

This chain connects TRBV7-2 to TRBJ1-4; D unresolved. Trimming stripped 0 bases from V and 0 bases from J, with 5 bases between. Looked up from germline, CDR1 is SGHTA and CDR2 is FQGNSA. The CDR3 has 15 residues. The CDR3 protein is CASSLARATNEKLFF. CDR3 nucleotide sequence: TGTGCCAGCAGCTTAGCTCGGGCAACTAATGAAAAACTGTTTTTT.